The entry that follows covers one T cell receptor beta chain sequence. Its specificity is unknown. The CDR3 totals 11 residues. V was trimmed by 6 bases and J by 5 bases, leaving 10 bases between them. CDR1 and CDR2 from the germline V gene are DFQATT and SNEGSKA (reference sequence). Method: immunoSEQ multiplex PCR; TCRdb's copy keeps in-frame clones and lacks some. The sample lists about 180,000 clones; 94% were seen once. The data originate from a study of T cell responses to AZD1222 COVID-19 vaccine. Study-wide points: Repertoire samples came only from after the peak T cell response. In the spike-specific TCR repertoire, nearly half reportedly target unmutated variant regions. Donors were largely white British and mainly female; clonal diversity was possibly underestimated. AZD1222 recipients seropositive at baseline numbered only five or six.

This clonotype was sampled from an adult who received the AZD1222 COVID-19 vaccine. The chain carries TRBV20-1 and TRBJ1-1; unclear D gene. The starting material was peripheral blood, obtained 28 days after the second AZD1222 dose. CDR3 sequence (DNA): TGCAGTGCAAGGACGGGGACTGAAGCTTTCTTT. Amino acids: CSARTGTEAFF.